What follows is one T cell receptor beta chain and its context. The data originate from a study of control samples from healthy donors and cancer patients. Trimming cost V 5 bases and J 1 base, with 11 bases left between them. CDR1 is MNHEY and CDR2 is SVGEGT in the germline V gene. The CDR3 spans 14 residues. Some clones are missing from TCRdb's copy, which holds only in-frame ones; the method was immunoSEQ multiplex PCR. The sample yields roughly 370,000 clones, approximately 92% seen once. Sequenced: PBMCs. This clonotype originated in a middle-aged man with head and neck cancer. The chain carries TRBV6-2 or TRBV6-3 and TRBJ2-5; weak D call: TRBD1 (6 bases). In DNA form, the CDR3 reads TGTGCCAGCAGTGCCTACAGGGTCCAAGAGACCCAGTACTTC. It translates to CASSAYRVQETQYF.